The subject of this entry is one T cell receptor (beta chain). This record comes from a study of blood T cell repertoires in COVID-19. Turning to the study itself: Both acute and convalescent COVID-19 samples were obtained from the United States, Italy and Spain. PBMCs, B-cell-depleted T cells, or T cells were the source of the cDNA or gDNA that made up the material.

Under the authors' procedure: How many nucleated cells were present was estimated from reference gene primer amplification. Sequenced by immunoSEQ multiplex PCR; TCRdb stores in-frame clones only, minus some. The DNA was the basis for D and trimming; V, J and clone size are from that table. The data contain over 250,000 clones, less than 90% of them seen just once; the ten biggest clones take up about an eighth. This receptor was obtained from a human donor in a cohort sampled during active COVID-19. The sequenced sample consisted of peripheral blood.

Written as DNA, the CDR3 is TGTGCCAGTAAAAGGGACAGGGCCCTCGGGGAGCTGTTTTTT. Amino acid sequence: CASKRDRALGELFF. The chain is built from TRBV19 and TRBJ2-2; the match to TRBD1 covers 9 bases. CDR1 is LNHDA, CDR2 SQIVND, per germline (reference sequence). V was pared by 7 bases and J by 7 bases, with 7 bases of the junction left unmatched. The CDR3 contains 14 residues.